This TCR beta chain was profiled in a study of blood T cells in healthy people across ages. Notes on the study in general: Higher diversity, along with more naive CD4+ cells, distinguished long-lived donors from aged donors. The unknown donor CMV status may have confounded expanded clonotype changes. Estimates of total diversity, which came from one million sequenced T cells, were considered to be underestimates.

Germline V gives CDR1 SNHLY, CDR2 FYNNEI. V dropped 5 bases and J dropped 2 bases, with 13 bases sitting between them. The CDR3 contains 15 residues. Per sample, at least 6 micrograms of total RNA were extracted. Primers used in a second PCR of roughly 6 to 11 cycles were a sample-barcoded 5' primer and a J-beta primer mix. TCRdb re-called the 5' RACE reads through MiXCR, storing one row per CDR3 protein. The table shows roughly 1,500,000 distinct CDR3 sequences, with approximately 40% occurring only once. For this clonotype: Its antigen is unidentified.

The V and J genes are TRBV2 and TRBJ1-5; D gene ambiguous. The TCR sequence derives from a woman aged 18 to 35 in good health. Material: blood. The CDR3 DNA reads as TGTGCCAGCAGTCCCGTCCCCGTAGGCAATCAGCCCCAGCATTTT. Translation gives CASSPVPVGNQPQHF.